A selection of T cell receptor beta chains follows, all from one sample in a study of Ad26.COV2.S vaccination and SARS-CoV-2 variants. Profiled with immunoSEQ multiplex PCR; TCRdb holds only in-frame clones, not every one. Here the sample spans about 410,000 clones, about 91% being singletons. The sample in question was peripheral blood, obtained in a trial of Ad26.COV2.S vaccine versus placebo. Every receptor here comes from a person aged 18-65 years who received the Ad26.COV2.S COVID-19 vaccine or a placebo. The CDR3 runs from the conserved cysteine through the conserved F or W. Each record gives: V gene, J gene, D gene, clone size, CDR3 protein, CDR3 DNA. D genes are given only for firm matches. Where a row states a size, it is once, few, many or the class of an expanded clone; other rows omit it.

V: TRBV14
J: TRBJ2-1
D: NA
size: NA
CDR3: CASSPQVGSSSNEQFF
DNA: TGTGCCAGCAGCCCCCAGGTTGGGTCAAGTTCCAATGAGCAGTTCTTC

V: TRBV2
J: TRBJ1-2
D: NA
size: NA
CDR3: CASSTDSSSYGYTF
DNA: TGTGCCAGCAGTACGGACAGTTCCTCCTATGGCTACACCTTC

V: TRBV30
J: TRBJ1-2
D: TRBD1
size: NA
CDR3: CAWRISGGAENGYTF
DNA: TGTGCCTGGAGGATCTCAGGGGGCGCAGAAAATGGCTACACCTTC

V: TRBV5-6
J: TRBJ1-6
D: NA
size: NA
CDR3: CASSLGQGNSPLHF
DNA: TGTGCCAGCAGCTTGGGTCAGGGGAATTCACCCCTCCACTTT

V: TRBV19
J: TRBJ2-7
D: NA
size: NA
CDR3: CASSNGSWGSYEQYF
DNA: TGTGCCAGTAGTAACGGGTCGTGGGGCTCCTACGAGCAGTACTTC

V: TRBV28
J: TRBJ1-2
D: NA
size: NA
CDR3: CASSSFRELNYGYTF
DNA: TGTGCCAGCAGTTCATTCCGAGAACTTAACTATGGCTACACCTTC

V: TRBV12-3/TRBV12-4
J: TRBJ1-2
D: NA
size: many
CDR3: CASSGHYGYTF
DNA: TGTGCCAGCAGTGGACACTATGGCTACACCTTC

V: TRBV5-1
J: TRBJ1-1
D: NA
size: NA
CDR3: CASSDAGGTQDPEAFF
DNA: TGCGCCAGCAGCGATGCCGGTGGGACCCAAGACCCTGAAGCTTTCTTT

V: TRBV3-1/TRBV3-2
J: TRBJ1-6
D: NA
size: NA
CDR3: CASSQPQGSAYNSPLHF
DNA: TGTGCTAGCAGCCAACCACAGGGTAGTGCCTATAATTCACCCCTCCACTTT

V: TRBV6-5
J: TRBJ2-1
D: NA
size: NA
CDR3: CASSSFMNNEQFF
DNA: TGTGCCAGCAGTTCCTTCATGAACAATGAGCAGTTCTTC

V: TRBV15
J: TRBJ2-3
D: TRBD2
size: NA
CDR3: CATSRFGTSGSVGDTQYF
DNA: TGTGCCACCAGCAGATTTGGGACTAGCGGGAGCGTCGGAGATACGCAGTATTTT

V: TRBV29-1
J: TRBJ2-5
D: TRBD1
size: NA
CDR3: CSAGQGQETQYF
DNA: TGCAGCGCGGGACAGGGGCAAGAGACCCAGTACTTC

V: TRBV7-2
J: TRBJ1-5
D: NA
size: NA
CDR3: CASSLQGDSNQPQHF
DNA: TGTGCCAGCAGCTTACAGGGAGATAGCAATCAGCCCCAGCATTTT

V: TRBV12-3/TRBV12-4
J: TRBJ1-5
D: NA
size: NA
CDR3: CASSLLQNQPQHF
DNA: TGTGCCAGCAGTTTATTACAGAATCAGCCCCAGCATTTT

V: TRBV5-1
J: TRBJ2-7
D: NA
size: NA
CDR3: CASSLEAGNHEQYF
DNA: TGCGCCAGCAGCTTGGAGGCAGGGAACCACGAGCAGTACTTC

V: TRBV7-3
J: TRBJ2-1
D: NA
size: NA
CDR3: CASSLTFASEQFF
DNA: TGTGCCAGCAGCTTAACGTTTGCTAGCGAGCAGTTCTTC

V: TRBV5-4
J: TRBJ2-3
D: TRBD1
size: NA
CDR3: CASSPTGVSTDTQYF
DNA: TGTGCCAGCAGCCCCACAGGGGTAAGCACAGATACGCAGTATTTT

V: TRBV4-3
J: TRBJ1-1
D: NA
size: NA
CDR3: CASSQNRDRYTEAFF
DNA: TGCGCCAGCAGCCAAAACCGGGACCGTTACACTGAAGCTTTCTTT

V: TRBV3-1/TRBV3-2
J: TRBJ2-1
D: TRBD2
size: once
CDR3: CASSQERPLAGGGNEQFF
DNA: TGTGCCAGCAGCCAAGAGAGGCCCCTAGCGGGAGGCGGTAATGAGCAGTTCTTC

V: TRBV11-2
J: TRBJ1-5
D: NA
size: once
CDR3: CASSLDFGPYQPQHF
DNA: TGTGCCAGCAGCTTAGATTTCGGGCCTTACCAGCCCCAGCATTTT

V: TRBV12-3/TRBV12-4
J: TRBJ2-7
D: NA
size: once
CDR3: CASGRNYEQYF
DNA: TGTGCCAGCGGGCGAAACTACGAGCAGTACTTC

V: TRBV20-1
J: TRBJ1-2
D: NA
size: NA
CDR3: CSASLGRSYGYTF
DNA: TGCAGTGCTAGTCTGGGCAGGAGCTATGGCTACACCTTC

V: TRBV7-9
J: TRBJ2-5
D: NA
size: NA
CDR3: CASSLRRTAQETQYF
DNA: TGTGCCAGCAGCTTACGTCGGACCGCGCAAGAGACCCAGTACTTC

V: TRBV6-1
J: TRBJ2-2
D: TRBD2
size: NA
CDR3: CASSEGLAGNTGELFF
DNA: TGTGCCAGCAGTGAGGGACTAGCGGGGAACACCGGGGAGCTGTTTTTT

V: TRBV9
J: TRBJ1-3
D: TRBD1
size: NA
CDR3: CASSSGQVGNTIYF
DNA: TGTGCCAGCAGCTCCGGACAGGTTGGAAACACCATATATTTT

V: TRBV28
J: TRBJ2-3
D: NA
size: NA
CDR3: CASSRASDTQYF
DNA: TGTGCCAGCAGTAGGGCGTCGGATACGCAGTATTTT

V: TRBV7-2
J: TRBJ1-3
D: TRBD1
size: once
CDR3: CASSSTGIGNTIYF
DNA: TGTGCCAGCAGCTCGACAGGGATTGGAAACACCATATATTTT

V: TRBV15
J: TRBJ2-1
D: TRBD2
size: NA
CDR3: CATSSYGGRGYNEQFF
DNA: TGTGCCACCAGCAGCTACGGCGGGAGGGGCTACAATGAGCAGTTCTTC

V: TRBV27
J: TRBJ2-1
D: TRBD2
size: NA
CDR3: CATGLAGIPGYEQFF
DNA: TGTGCCACCGGACTAGCGGGTATCCCTGGGTATGAGCAGTTCTTC

V: TRBV7-6
J: TRBJ2-5
D: TRBD1
size: NA
CDR3: CASSRQGLKTQYF
DNA: TGTGCCAGCAGCCGACAGGGGCTGAAGACCCAGTACTTC

V: TRBV5-6
J: TRBJ2-3
D: NA
size: NA
CDR3: CASSGPNVVGDTQYF
DNA: TGTGCCAGCAGCGGACCCAACGTGGTAGGAGATACGCAGTATTTT

V: TRBV13
J: TRBJ2-3
D: NA
size: NA
CDR3: CASSFGTNPDTQYF
DNA: TGTGCCAGCAGCTTCGGTACAAACCCAGATACGCAGTATTTT

V: TRBV24-1
J: TRBJ1-2
D: NA
size: NA
CDR3: CATSDRTVSGYTF
DNA: TGTGCCACCAGTGATCGGACAGTGAGTGGCTACACCTTC

V: TRBV5-8
J: TRBJ2-5
D: TRBD2
size: few
CDR3: CASSLKAGTSRKTQYF
DNA: TGTGCCAGCAGCTTGAAGGCAGGGACTAGTCGAAAGACCCAGTACTTC

V: TRBV28
J: TRBJ1-1
D: NA
size: NA
CDR3: CASKIARGPRTEAFF
DNA: TGTGCCAGCAAAATCGCCCGGGGACCTCGCACTGAAGCTTTCTTT

V: TRBV14
J: TRBJ2-7
D: TRBD2
size: NA
CDR3: CASSHGTSGNSYEQYF
DNA: TGTGCCAGCAGCCACGGGACTAGCGGAAACTCCTACGAGCAGTACTTC

V: TRBV6-5
J: TRBJ2-1
D: NA
size: few
CDR3: CASSYSGNNEQFF
DNA: TGTGCCAGCAGTTACTCGGGGAACAATGAGCAGTTCTTC

V: TRBV21-1
J: TRBJ2-7
D: NA
size: NA
CDR3: CASAPAGTASLQLREQYF
DNA: TGTGCCAGCGCCCCTGCCGGGACAGCCTCCTTACAACTACGTGAGCAGTACTTC

V: TRBV10-3
J: TRBJ2-5
D: NA
size: NA
CDR3: CAISSGRQETQYF
DNA: TGTGCCATCAGTTCCGGCCGCCAAGAGACCCAGTACTTC

V: TRBV5-6
J: TRBJ1-2
D: TRBD1
size: NA
CDR3: CASSMGSGGRYGYTF
DNA: TGTGCCAGCAGCATGGGGTCAGGGGGCAGGTATGGCTACACCTTC